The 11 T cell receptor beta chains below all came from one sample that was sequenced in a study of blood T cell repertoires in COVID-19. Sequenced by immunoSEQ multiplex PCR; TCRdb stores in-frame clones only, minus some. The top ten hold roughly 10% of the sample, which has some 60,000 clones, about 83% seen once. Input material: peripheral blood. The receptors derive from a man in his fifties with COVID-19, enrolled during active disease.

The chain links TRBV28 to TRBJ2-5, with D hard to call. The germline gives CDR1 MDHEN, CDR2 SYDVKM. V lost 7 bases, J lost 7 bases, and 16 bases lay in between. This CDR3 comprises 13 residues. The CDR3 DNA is TGTGCCAGCACTTTTTTTAGTTCTGGGACCCAGTACTTC. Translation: CASTFFSSGTQYF.

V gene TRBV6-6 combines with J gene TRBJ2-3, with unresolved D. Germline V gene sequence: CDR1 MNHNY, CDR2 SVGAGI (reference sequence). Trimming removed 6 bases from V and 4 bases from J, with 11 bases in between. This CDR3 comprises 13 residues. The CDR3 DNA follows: TGTGCCAGCAGCTCAGGCATTGCAGATACGCAGTATTTT. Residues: CASSSGIADTQYF.

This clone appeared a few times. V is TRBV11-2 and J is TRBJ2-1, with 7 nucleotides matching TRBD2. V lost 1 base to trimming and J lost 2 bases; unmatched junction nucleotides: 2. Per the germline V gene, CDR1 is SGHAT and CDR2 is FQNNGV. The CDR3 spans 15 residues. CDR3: CASSLVLAAYNEQFF. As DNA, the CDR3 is TGTGCCAGCAGCTTAGTTCTAGCGGCCTACAATGAGCAGTTCTTC.

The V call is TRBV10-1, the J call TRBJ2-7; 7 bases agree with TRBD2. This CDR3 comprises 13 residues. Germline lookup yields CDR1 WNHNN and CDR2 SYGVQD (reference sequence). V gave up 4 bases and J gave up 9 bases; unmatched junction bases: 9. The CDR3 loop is CASSGTREARQYF. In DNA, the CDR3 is TGCGCCAGCAGTGGGACTAGAGAGGCGCGGCAGTACTTC.

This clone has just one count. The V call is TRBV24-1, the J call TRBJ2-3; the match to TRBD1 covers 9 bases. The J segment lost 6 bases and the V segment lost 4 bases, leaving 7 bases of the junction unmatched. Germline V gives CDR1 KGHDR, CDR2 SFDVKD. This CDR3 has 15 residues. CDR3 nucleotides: TGTGCCACCAGTGACCCTACAGGGGGCGACGATACGCAGTATTTT. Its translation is CATSDPTGGDDTQYF.

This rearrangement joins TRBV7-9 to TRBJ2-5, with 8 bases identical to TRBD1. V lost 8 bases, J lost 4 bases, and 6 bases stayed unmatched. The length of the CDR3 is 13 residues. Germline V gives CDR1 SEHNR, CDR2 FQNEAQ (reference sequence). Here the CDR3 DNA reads TGTGCCAGCCTGGACAGGGTGAGAGAGACCCAGTACTTC. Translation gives CASLDRVRETQYF.

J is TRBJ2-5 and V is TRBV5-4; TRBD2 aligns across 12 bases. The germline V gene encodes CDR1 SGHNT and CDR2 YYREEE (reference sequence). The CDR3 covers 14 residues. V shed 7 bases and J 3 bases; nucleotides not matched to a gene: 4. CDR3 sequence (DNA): TGTGCCAGCTCCCTAGCGGGAGGGAAAGAGACCCAGTACTTC. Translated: CASSLAGGKETQYF.

CDR3 coding DNA: TGCGCCAGCAAAAGGACAGGGGAGTACAATCAGCCCCAGCATTTT. It translates to CASKRTGEYNQPQHF. The chain couples TRBV10-1 to TRBJ1-5, with TRBD1 identical over 9 bases. The CDR3 consists of 15 residues. The junction had 7 bases not matched to a gene; V was cut back by 7 bases and J by 3 bases. Germline loops: CDR1 WNHNN, CDR2 SYGVQD (reference sequence).

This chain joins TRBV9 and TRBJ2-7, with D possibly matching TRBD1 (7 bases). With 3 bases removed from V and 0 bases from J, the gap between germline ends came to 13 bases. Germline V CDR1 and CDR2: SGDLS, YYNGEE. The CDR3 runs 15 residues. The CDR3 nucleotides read TGTGCCAGCAGCGAGGGGGGACAGTCCTCCTACGAGCAGTACTTC. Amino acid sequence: CASSEGGQSSYEQYF.

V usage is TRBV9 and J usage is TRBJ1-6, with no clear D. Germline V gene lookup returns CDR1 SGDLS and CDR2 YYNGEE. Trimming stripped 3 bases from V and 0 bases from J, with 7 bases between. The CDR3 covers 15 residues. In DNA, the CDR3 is TGTGCCAGCAGCGATGACATCTCCTATAATTCACCCCTCCACTTT. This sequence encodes CASSDDISYNSPLHF. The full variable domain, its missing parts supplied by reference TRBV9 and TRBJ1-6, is DSGVTQTPKHLITATGQRVTLRCSPRSGDLSVYWYQQSLDQGLQFLIQYYNGEERAKGNILERFSAQQFPDLHSELNLSSLELGDSALYFCASSDDISYNSPLHFGNGTRLTVT.

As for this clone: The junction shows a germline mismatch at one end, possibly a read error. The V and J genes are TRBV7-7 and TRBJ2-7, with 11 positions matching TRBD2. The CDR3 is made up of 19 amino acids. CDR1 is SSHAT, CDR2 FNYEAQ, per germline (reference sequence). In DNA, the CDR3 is TGTGCTAGCAGCTTAGTCCGGGTAACTAGCGGGAGAGGAAAGCACGAGCAGTACTTC. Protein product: CASSLVRVTSGRGKHEQYF.